The rows below give T cell receptor beta chains drawn from one sample of a study of blood T cells in healthy people across ages. TCRdb passed the 5' RACE reads through MiXCR, listing each CDR3 protein once. The table shows about 1.5 million distinct CDR3 sequences, with about 45% occurring only once. Input material: blood. The receptors were sampled from a woman aged 18-30 years in good health. Each CDR3 is given with its conserved first and last residue. The D gene is left open where the match is weak. Some rows mark clone size as missing; the rest say once, few, many or name a class of expanded clone.

V: TRBV4-2; D: -; J: TRBJ2-5; size: few; CDR3: CASSQDPIQETQYF; DNA: TGTGCCAGCAGCCAAGACCCGATCCAAGAGACCCAGTACTTC
V: TRBV7-9; D: -; J: TRBJ2-7; size: few; CDR3: CASSPPVALEQYF; DNA: TGTGCCAGCAGCCCACCCGTGGCCCTCGAGCAGTACTTC
V: TRBV3-1; D: -; J: TRBJ2-3; size: many; CDR3: CASSQRDGTDTQYF; DNA: TGTGCCAGCAGCCAAAGGGACGGCACAGATACGCAGTATTTT
V: TRBV27; D: -; J: TRBJ1-5; size: few; CDR3: CASSPVSNQPQHF; DNA: TGTGCCAGCAGCCCCGTGAGTAATCAGCCCCAGCATTTT
V: TRBV6-5; D: -; J: TRBJ2-1; size: few; CDR3: CASSLKGYEQFF; DNA: TGTGCCAGCAGTTTGAAGGGCTACGAGCAGTTCTTC
V: TRBV10-3; D: TRBD1; J: TRBJ2-3; size: -; CDR3: CAISGTGAITDTQYF; DNA: TGTGCCATCAGTGGGACAGGGGCCATCACAGATACGCAGTATTTT
V: TRBV25-1; D: TRBD2; J: TRBJ2-7; size: -; CDR3: CASSELAVSYEQYF; DNA: TGTGCCAGCAGTGAACTAGCGGTTTCCTACGAGCAGTACTTC
V: TRBV3-1; D: -; J: TRBJ2-1; size: -; CDR3: CASSQGYLWGGNEQLF; DNA: TGTGCCAGCAGCCAAGGTTACCTCTGGGGAGGCAATGAGCAGTTATTC
V: TRBV20-1; D: -; J: TRBJ1-2; size: -; CDR3: CSAEQSGGFGYTF; DNA: TGCAGTGCGGAACAAAGCGGGGGGTTTGGCTACACCTTC
V: TRBV20-1; D: -; J: TRBJ2-6; size: -; CDR3: CSARDQGGTSGANVLTF; DNA: TGCAGTGCTAGAGACCAGGGTGGGACTTCTGGGGCCAACGTCCTGACTTTC